One sample yielded the 5 T cell receptor beta chains listed below, sequenced in a study of shared clonotypes between healthy human individuals. Some clones are missing from TCRdb's copy, which holds only in-frame ones; the method was immunoSEQ multiplex PCR. Of approximately 530,000 clones listed, roughly 95% are singletons. The specimen sequenced was naive CD4+ T cells sorted from blood. Described subset: CD45RA+ positively selected. The receptors were sampled from a woman in her twenties or thirties in good health.

This rearrangement joins TRBV4-1 to TRBJ1-3, with TRBD1 matching over 9 bases. The CDR3 consists of 13 residues. In germline, CDR1 is MGHRA, CDR2 YSYEKL. The ends lost 7 bases at V and 7 bases at J; junction bases unmatched: 5. The CDR3 loop reads CASKQTGGNTIYF. In DNA, the CDR3 is TGCGCCAGCAAGCAGACAGGGGGGAACACCATATATTTT.

This chain links TRBV14 with TRBJ1-2, with 9 bases lining up with TRBD1. Germline values: CDR1 SGHDN, CDR2 FVKESK. The trim removed 0 bases at V and 6 bases at J, leaving 8 bases unmatched. The CDR3 is 16 residues long. CDR3: CASSQEGQGKIDGYTF. The CDR3 nucleotides are TGTGCCAGCAGCCAAGAGGGACAGGGAAAAATCGATGGCTACACCTTC. Based on the CDR3 plus reference TRBV14 and TRBJ1-2, the full variable domain is EAGVTQFPSHSVIEKGQTVTLRCDPISGHDNLYWYRRVMGKEIKFLLHFVKESKQDESGMPNNRFLAERTGGTYSTLKVQPAELEDSGVYFCASSQEGQGKIDGYTFGSGTRLTVV.

V usage is TRBV2 and J usage is TRBJ2-7; no clear D. Trimming left V 6 bases short and J 1 base short, with 13 bases between. Germline V gene data show CDR1 as SNHLY and CDR2 as FYNNEI. The CDR3 is made up of 14 amino acids. Here the CDR3 reads CASRSQIVSYEQYF. In nucleotides, the CDR3 is TGTGCCAGCAGGTCTCAGATAGTTTCCTACGAGCAGTACTTC.

The rearrangement uses TRBV27 and TRBJ2-7; D might be TRBD1 (6 bases). Per the germline V gene, CDR1 is MNHEY and CDR2 is SMNVEV (reference sequence). V was clipped by 0 bases and J by 2 bases, with 14 bases between them. The CDR3 consists of 16 residues. This CDR3 reads CASSLSPSTGTYEQYF. The DNA for the CDR3 is TGTGCCAGCAGTTTATCACCATCGACAGGAACCTACGAGCAGTACTTC.

V and J are TRBV19 and TRBJ2-7, with D tentatively TRBD2 (6 bases). Looked up from germline, CDR1 is LNHDA and CDR2 is SQIVND (reference sequence). The V end was cut by 4 bases, the J end by 3 bases, with 16 bases between. The CDR3 length is 15 residues. This CDR3 is CASSTTGSKHYEQYF. The CDR3 bases are TGTGCCAGTAGTACGACCGGGAGCAAGCACTACGAGCAGTACTTC.